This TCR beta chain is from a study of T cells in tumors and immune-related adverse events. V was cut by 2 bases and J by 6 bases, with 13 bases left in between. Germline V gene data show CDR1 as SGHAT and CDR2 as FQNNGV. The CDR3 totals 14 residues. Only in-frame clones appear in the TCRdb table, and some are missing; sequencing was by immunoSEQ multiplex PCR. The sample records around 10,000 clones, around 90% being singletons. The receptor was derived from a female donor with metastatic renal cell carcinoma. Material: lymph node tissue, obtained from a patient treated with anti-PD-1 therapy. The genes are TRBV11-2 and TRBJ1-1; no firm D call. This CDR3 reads CASSLIGSGSEAFF. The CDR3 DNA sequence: TGTGCCAGCAGCTTAATTGGGTCAGGCTCTGAAGCTTTCTTT.